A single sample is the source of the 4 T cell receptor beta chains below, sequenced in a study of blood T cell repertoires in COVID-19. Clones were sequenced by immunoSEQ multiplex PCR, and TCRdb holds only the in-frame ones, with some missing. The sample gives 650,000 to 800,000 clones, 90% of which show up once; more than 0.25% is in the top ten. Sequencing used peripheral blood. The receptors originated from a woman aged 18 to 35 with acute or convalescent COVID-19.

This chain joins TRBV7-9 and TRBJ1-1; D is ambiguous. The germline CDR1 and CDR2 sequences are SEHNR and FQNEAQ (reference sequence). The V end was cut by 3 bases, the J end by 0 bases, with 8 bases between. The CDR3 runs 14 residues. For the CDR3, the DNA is TGTGCCAGCAGCTTCCAGACTTTGAACACTGAAGCTTTCTTT. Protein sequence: CASSFQTLNTEAFF.

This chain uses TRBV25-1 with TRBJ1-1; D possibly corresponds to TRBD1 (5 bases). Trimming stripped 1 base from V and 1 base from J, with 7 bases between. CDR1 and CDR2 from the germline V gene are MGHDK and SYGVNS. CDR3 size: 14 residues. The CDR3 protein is CASSEFQGNTEAFF. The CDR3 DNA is TGTGCCAGCAGTGAATTTCAGGGGAACACTGAAGCTTTCTTT. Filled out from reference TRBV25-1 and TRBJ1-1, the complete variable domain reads EADIYQTPRYLVIGTGKKITLECSQTMGHDKMYWYQQDPGMELHLIHYSYGVNSTEKGDLSSESTVSRIRTEHFPLTLESARPSHTSQYLCASSEFQGNTEAFFGQGTRLTVV.

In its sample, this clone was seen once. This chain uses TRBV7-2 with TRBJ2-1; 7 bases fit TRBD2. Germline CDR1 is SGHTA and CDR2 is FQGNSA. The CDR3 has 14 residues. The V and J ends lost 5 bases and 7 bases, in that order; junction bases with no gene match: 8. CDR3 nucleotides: TGTGCCAGCAGCCCCCAAGCGGGGAGAAATGAGCAGTTCTTC. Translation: CASSPQAGRNEQFF.

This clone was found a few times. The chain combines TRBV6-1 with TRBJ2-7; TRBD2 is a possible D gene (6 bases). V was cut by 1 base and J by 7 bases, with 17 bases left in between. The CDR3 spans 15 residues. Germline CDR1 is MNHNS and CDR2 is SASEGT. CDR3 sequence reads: CASSEELGGVGEQYF. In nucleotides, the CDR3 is TGTGCCAGCAGTGAAGAGCTTGGCGGGGTAGGGGAGCAGTACTTC.